The next 8 T cell receptor beta chains were all read from a single sample in a study of PD-L1 blockade in urothelial cancer. Sequenced by immunoSEQ multiplex PCR; TCRdb stores in-frame clones only, minus some. The sample lists 56,000 or so clones, just over 85% seen once, with 2.9% in the top ten. Sequenced here: PBMCs, sampled around atezolizumab (anti-PD-L1) treatment. The receptor set was obtained from a man aged 50-59 years with urothelial cancer.

The CDR3 DNA follows: TGTGCCAGCACCCCAGGGGACTCTGGGGCCAACGTCCTGACTTTC. Translation gives CASTPGDSGANVLTF. The genes are TRBV28 and TRBJ2-6, with a possible D match to TRBD1 (6 bases). Trimming removed 7 bases at V and 0 bases at J, with 10 bases between. CDR1 and CDR2 from the germline V gene are MDHEN and SYDVKM. This CDR3 has 15 residues. The variable domain in full, completed from reference TRBV28 and TRBJ2-6, reads DVKVTQSSRYLVKRTGEKVFLECVQDMDHENMFWYRQDPGLGLRLIYFSYDVKMKEKGDIPEGYSVSREKKERFSLILESASTNQTSMYLCASTPGDSGANVLTFGAGSRLTVL.

V and J are TRBV30 and TRBJ1-5; TRBD1 matches 12 bases. The V gene end was trimmed by 1 base and the J gene end by 6 bases; junction bases not matched to a gene: 4. Germline V gives CDR1 GTSNPN, CDR2 SVGIG (reference sequence). The CDR3 is 15 amino acids. The CDR3 DNA is TGTGCCTGGAGTGCGGGGACAGGGGGCCGTCAGCCCCAGCATTTT. It specifies CAWSAGTGGRQPQHF.

This chain connects TRBV9 to TRBJ2-1, with 7 bases aligning to TRBD1. This CDR3 comprises 15 residues. The V gene end was trimmed by 4 bases and the J gene end by 6 bases; junction bases not matched to a gene: 10. Germline V gene lookup returns CDR1 SGDLS and CDR2 YYNGEE. The CDR3 DNA reads as TGTGCCAGCAGCACTCGGACAGGCGTTTTCAATGAGCAGTTCTTC. Residues: CASSTRTGVFNEQFF.

The chain combines TRBV27 with TRBJ2-7, with 7 bases fitting TRBD1. The CDR3 consists of 16 residues. CDR1 MNHEY and CDR2 SMNVEV come from the germline V gene (reference sequence). Germline trimming cut 2 bases from V and 1 base from J; bases unmatched to any gene: 8. The CDR3: CASSLAWDRLSYEQYF. The CDR3 DNA reads as TGTGCCAGCAGTTTAGCCTGGGACAGATTGTCCTACGAGCAGTACTTC.

This chain connects TRBV11-3 to TRBJ2-1; 12 nucleotides align to TRBD2. V dropped 2 bases and J dropped 4; count of bases not matched to a gene: 0. The CDR3 loop spans 15 amino acids. Germline loops: CDR1 SGHNT, CDR2 YENEEA. Here the CDR3 DNA reads TGTGCCAGCAGCTTACTAGCGGGAGGGTACAATGAGCAGTTCTTC. Translating it yields CASSLLAGGYNEQFF.

There are a few counts of this clone. The chain employs TRBV18 and TRBJ1-6; D is unclear. CDR1 and CDR2 from the germline V gene are KGHSH and LQKENI. The CDR3 totals 12 residues. V was trimmed by 6 bases and J by 13 bases, leaving 13 bases between them. The DNA for the CDR3 is TGTGCCAGCTCCCGCGGCCCGACGCCCCTCCACTTT. As protein: CASSRGPTPLHF.

This chain joins TRBV28 and TRBJ2-1; perhaps TRBD2 as D (5 bases). Germline-derived CDR1 and CDR2 are MDHEN and SYDVKM. CDR3 size: 14 residues. Deletions cut 3 bases from V and 3 bases from J, with 9 bases between. The CDR3 coding sequence is TGTGCCAGCAGTTTCATGGAGGACTACAATGAGCAGTTCTTC. Translation gives CASSFMEDYNEQFF.

This chain uses TRBV27 with TRBJ2-1; D not certain. This CDR3 contains 13 residues. V was trimmed by 3 bases and J by 8 bases, leaving 11 bases between them. Germline CDR1 is MNHEY and CDR2 is SMNVEV (reference sequence). The CDR3 DNA follows: TGTGCCAGCAGTTTGTCCCTACGTCATGAGCAGTTCTTC. This translates into CASSLSLRHEQFF.